This T cell receptor beta chain is drawn from a study of T cells in Graves' hyperthyroidism and ophthalmopathy. TCR beta CDR3 region amplification was performed from RNA transcripts. TCR CDR3 regions were first amplified by RT-PCR with HTBI primers. Using its own MiXCR run on the multiplex PCR reads, TCRdb lists one record per CDR3 protein. The sample consists of roughly 570,000 distinct CDR3 sequences, 46% of them appearing once. The CDR3 runs to 13 residues. V was pared by 5 bases and J by 2 bases, with 12 bases between. CDR1 is DFQATT and CDR2 is SNEGSKA in the germline V gene (reference sequence). This clonotype was picked up many times. Diagnosis of hyperthyroidism was new in patients aged 18 to 65, and its duration was under 2 months. Every diagnosis used clinical symptoms, serum thyroxine and TRAb, thyroid ultrasound and orbital computed tomography.

This receptor was obtained from a woman aged 18-29 years with Graves' hyperthyroidism. The gene calls are TRBV20-1 and TRBJ1-2, with D possibly TRBD1 on 6 matching bases. The specimen was peripheral blood or thyroid tissue (not recorded which). CDR3 sequence (DNA): TGCAGTGCTTCCGGGACAAAAAACTATGGCTACACCTTC. Translated: CSASGTKNYGYTF.